These 21 T cell receptor beta chains were sequenced from one sample in a study of identical twins. Using its own MiXCR run on the 5' RACE reads, TCRdb lists one record per CDR3 protein. The sample has around 450,000 distinct CDR3 sequences, 12% to 15% seen once. These data were likewise used in another study, on yellow fever vaccine responses in identical twins.

Material: CD4+ T cells sorted from blood. These receptors came from a woman between 18 and 29 years old in good health.

This clonotype was observed a few times. This chain joins TRBV5-1 and TRBJ2-1; the D gene is possibly TRBD1 (5 bases). Germline-derived CDR1 and CDR2 are SGHRS and YFSETQ. The CDR3 is made up of 17 amino acids. V lost 1 base and J lost 9, with 23 bases in between. The DNA for the CDR3 is TGCGCCAGCAGCTTGAATGATTGGGCAGGGTACAGCCTTGAGCAGTTCTTC. Translation: CASSLNDWAGYSLEQFF.

The rearrangement joins TRBV29-1 to TRBJ2-5; maybe TRBD2 (6 bases). V lost 3 bases, J lost 4 bases, and 21 bases lay in between. Germline V lookup: CDR1 SQVTM, CDR2 ANQGSEA. The CDR3 totals 16 residues. The CDR3 bases are TGCAGCGTTGAGGTCTCGGGAGTTAATCGTGGAGAGACCCAGTACTTC. Its protein is CSVEVSGVNRGETQYF.

This clonotype was seen a handful of times. V is TRBV5-1 and J is TRBJ1-4; D not resolved. The V end lost 0 bases, the J end lost 4 bases, and 10 bases lay between the germline ends. Germline V gene sequence: CDR1 SGHRS, CDR2 YFSETQ. The CDR3 runs 15 residues. The CDR3, as DNA: TGCGCCAGCAGCTTGGACAGCCTCCATAATGAAAAACTGTTTTTT. Its translation: CASSLDSLHNEKLFF.

V and J are TRBV28 and TRBJ2-5; D may be TRBD2 (6 bases). Germline assignment: CDR1 MDHEN and CDR2 SYDVKM. The length of the CDR3 is 12 residues. Trimming took 6 bases from V and 5 from J, leaving 10 bases between them. The CDR3 is CASREGRETQYF. CDR3 sequence (DNA): TGTGCCAGCAGAGAGGGGAGGGAGACCCAGTACTTC.

This clonotype was seen ten or more times. The V and J genes are TRBV12-3 or TRBV12-4 and TRBJ2-7; D may be TRBD1 (5 bases). This CDR3 is built from 13 residues. The V end was cut by 5 bases, the J end by 2 bases, with 10 bases between. The CDR3: CASSRQGPYEQYF. CDR3 nucleotide sequence: TGTGCCAGCAGTCGGCAGGGTCCCTACGAGCAGTACTTC.

Ten or more counts support this clonotype. The rearrangement uses TRBV29-1 and TRBJ2-2; 7 positions agree with TRBD2. Germline V gene sequence: CDR1 SQVTM, CDR2 ANQGSEA. This CDR3 contains 15 residues. V shed 4 bases and J 1 base; nucleotides not matched to a gene: 6. The CDR3 reads CSVGGKRENTGELFF. Written as DNA, the CDR3 is TGCAGCGTTGGTGGAAAGCGGGAGAACACCGGGGAGCTGTTTTTT.

V and J are TRBV5-1 and TRBJ2-2, with unresolved D. This CDR3 spans 14 amino acids. V shed 0 bases and J shed 1 base, with 4 bases lying between them. Germline values: CDR1 SGHRS, CDR2 YFSETQ. The CDR3 spells CASSLDQNTGELFF. The CDR3 DNA follows: TGCGCCAGCAGCTTGGACCAGAACACCGGGGAGCTGTTTTTT. The variable domain in full, with the rest retrieved from reference TRBV5-1 and TRBJ2-2, is KAGVTQTPRYLIKTRGQQVTLSCSPISGHRSVSWYQQTPGQGLQFLFEYFSETQRNKGNFPGRFSGRQFSNSRSEMNVSTLELGDSALYLCASSLDQNTGELFFGEGSRLTVL.

The chain is built from TRBV5-5 and TRBJ1-5, with no clear D. This CDR3 is built from 15 residues. With 1 base removed from V and 1 base from J, the gap between germline ends came to 9 bases. Germline CDR1 SGHKS, CDR2 YYEKEE (reference sequence). CDR3 DNA sequence: TGTGCCAGCAGCTTGTTGGGCCTAAGCAATCAGCCCCAGCATTTT. Its protein product is CASSLLGLSNQPQHF.

The rearrangement uses TRBV5-1 and TRBJ2-1, with a possible D match to TRBD2 (6 bases). V lost 3 bases to trimming and J lost 5 bases, with 21 bases between them. This CDR3 has 17 amino acids. CDR1 is SGHRS and CDR2 is YFSETQ in the germline V gene. CDR3 region: CASSSQGLGGLNNEQFF. CDR3 nucleotide sequence: TGCGCCAGCAGCTCCCAGGGATTGGGGGGTCTTAACAATGAGCAGTTCTTC.

This clonotype was seen at least ten times. This sequence joins TRBV6-2 or TRBV6-3 and TRBJ2-7; D is possibly TRBD2 (6 bases). Germline assignment: CDR1 MNHEY and CDR2 SVGEGT. CDR3 size: 17 residues. V was shortened by 6 bases and J by 0 bases, with 21 bases between the two germline ends. Written as DNA, the CDR3 is TGTGCCAGCAGCCAAACAGGAGGGACTCCCAGCTCCTACGAGCAGTACTTC. As protein: CASSQTGGTPSSYEQYF.

This clonotype occurred a few times. This chain joins TRBV12-3 or TRBV12-4 and TRBJ2-7, with D tentatively TRBD2 (6 bases). CDR3 length: 15 amino acids. The V end lost 3 bases, the J end lost 1 base, and 13 bases lay between the germline ends. As DNA, the CDR3 is TGTGCCAGCAGTTTTCAGGTCGGGAGTTCCTACGAGCAGTACTTC. Its translation is CASSFQVGSSYEQYF.

In nucleotides, the CDR3 is TGTGCCAGCTCACCTCCAGCGGGGGGGCAGAGAGAGACCCAGTACTTC. Protein product: CASSPPAGGQRETQYF. The rearrangement links TRBV18 to TRBJ2-5; the match to TRBD2 covers 10 bases. The CDR3 loop spans 16 amino acids. Germline CDR1 KGHSH, CDR2 LQKENI. V was pared by 3 bases and J by 4 bases, with 8 bases of the junction left unmatched.

This clonotype was detected a few times. This rearrangement joins TRBV28 to TRBJ1-6; no definite D call. This CDR3 region has 14 residues. From germline, CDR1 is MDHEN and CDR2 SYDVKM. The germline V and J ends were trimmed by 8 bases and 0 bases, with 8 bases remaining between them. CDR3 in DNA: TGTGCCAGCCTTGGGAGCTCCTATAATTCACCCCTCCACTTT. Amino acids: CASLGSSYNSPLHF. Using reference TRBV28 and TRBJ1-6 for the parts outside the CDR3, the full variable domain is DVKVTQSSRYLVKRTGEKVFLECVQDMDHENMFWYRQDPGLGLRLIYFSYDVKMKEKGDIPEGYSVSREKKERFSLILESASTNQTSMYLCASLGSSYNSPLHFGNGTRLTVT.

The rearrangement links TRBV6-5 to TRBJ1-1; 8 nucleotides agree with TRBD1. This CDR3 contains 15 residues. CDR1 and CDR2 (germline): MNHEY, SVGAGI. J gave up 2 bases and V 2 bases, and 4 bases lay outside the gene matches. The DNA of the CDR3 is TGTGCCAGCAGTTACCCCGGACAGGGTAACACTGAAGCTTTCTTT. Translating gives CASSYPGQGNTEAFF.

The chain is built from TRBV20-1 and TRBJ1-2, with D uncertain. V lost 6 bases and J lost 5, with 13 bases in between. From germline, CDR1 is DFQATT and CDR2 SNEGSKA (reference sequence). This CDR3 contains 12 residues. The CDR3, as DNA: TGCAGTGCAGCTCGGGGATCGTATGGCTACACCTTC. As protein: CSAARGSYGYTF.

This clonotype was picked up a small number of times. The V gene is TRBV3-1, the J gene TRBJ2-5; tentative D call: TRBD2 (6 bases). The CDR3 spans 14 residues. V was trimmed by 6 bases and J by 6 bases, leaving 17 bases between them. From germline, CDR1 is LGHDT and CDR2 YNNKEL (reference sequence). The CDR3 DNA reads TGTGCCAGCAGTAGGGGAGGTATCGAGAAGACCCAGTACTTC. This translates into CASSRGGIEKTQYF.

Only a few counts were recorded for this clonotype. V is TRBV5-1 and J is TRBJ1-2; weak D call: TRBD1 (6 bases). Looked up from germline, CDR1 is SGHRS and CDR2 is YFSETQ. Trimming stripped 4 bases from V and 5 bases from J, with 9 bases between. This CDR3 has 12 residues. The CDR3 loop is CASSHGQYGYTF. In DNA, the CDR3 is TGCGCCAGCAGCCATGGACAGTATGGCTACACCTTC. The full variable domain, with the rest looked up from reference TRBV5-1 and TRBJ1-2, is KAGVTQTPRYLIKTRGQQVTLSCSPISGHRSVSWYQQTPGQGLQFLFEYFSETQRNKGNFPGRFSGRQFSNSRSEMNVSTLELGDSALYLCASSHGQYGYTFGSGTRLTVV.

This clonotype was seen a few times. The chain uses TRBV7-2 and TRBJ2-1; TRBD2 might be the D (7 bases). V shed 5 bases and J shed 7 bases, with 24 bases lying between them. Germline V gene lookup returns CDR1 SGHTA and CDR2 FQGNSA. CDR3 length: 17 residues. For the CDR3, the DNA is TGTGCCAGCAGCCCGCCCCGGGGGGCGGAATCTTATAATGAGCAGTTCTTC. Protein product: CASSPPRGAESYNEQFF.

This clonotype was counted ten times or more. The chain has TRBV25-1 and TRBJ2-5, with D perhaps matching TRBD2 (5 bases). V was pared by 3 bases and J by 0 bases, with 8 bases between. The CDR3 runs to 14 residues. CDR1 and CDR2 from the germline V gene are MGHDK and SYGVNS. Here the CDR3 reads CASSDRRYQETQYF. CDR3 in DNA: TGTGCCAGCAGTGACCGGAGGTACCAAGAGACCCAGTACTTC. Using reference TRBV25-1 and TRBJ2-5 for the parts outside the CDR3, the full variable domain is EADIYQTPRYLVIGTGKKITLECSQTMGHDKMYWYQQDPGMELHLIHYSYGVNSTEKGDLSSESTVSRIRTEHFPLTLESARPSHTSQYLCASSDRRYQETQYFGPGTRLLVL.

The chain combines TRBV20-1 with TRBJ2-1; TRBD1 agrees at 7 bases. Trimming at V came to 6 bases and at J to 8 bases, leaving 10 bases not matched to a gene. This CDR3 has 13 residues. Germline lookup yields CDR1 DFQATT and CDR2 SNEGSKA (reference sequence). The CDR3 is CSAETGIEDEQFF. The CDR3, as DNA: TGCAGTGCCGAGACAGGGATAGAGGATGAGCAGTTCTTC.

This clonotype was counted a few times. This chain joins TRBV2 and TRBJ1-6; D call uncertain. This CDR3 comprises 11 residues. CDR1 is SNHLY, CDR2 FYNNEI, per germline. Trimming cost V 2 bases and J 13 bases, with 6 bases left between them. This chain's CDR3 is CASSEQVPLHF. CDR3 bases: TGTGCCAGCAGTGAACAGGTCCCCCTCCACTTT. Combining the CDR3 with reference TRBV2 and TRBJ1-6 gives the whole variable domain EPEVTQTPSHQVTQMGQEVILRCVPISNHLYFYWYRQILGQKVEFLVSFYNNEISEKSEIFDDQFSVERPDGSNFTLKIRSTKLEDSAMYFCASSEQVPLHFGNGTRLTVT.